This record covers a single T cell receptor beta chain. Its cognate antigen is unknown. Trimming left V 0 bases short and J 3 bases short, with 15 bases between. Germline loops: CDR1 MGHRA, CDR2 YSYEKL. There are 17 residues in the CDR3. The data stem from a study of post-analysis software for immune sequencing data. General observations from the study: Relative to controls, patients had about five TRBV segments at higher frequency, with TRBV5-6, TRBV5-1 and TRBV20-1 among these.

Included in the TCR beta cDNA libraries were unique molecular identifiers. A single record per CDR3 protein comes from TCRdb applying MiXCR to the PCR reads. The sample lists roughly 650,000 distinct CDR3 sequences, approximately 59% occurring once. The chain joins TRBV4-1 to TRBJ1-5, with D possibly TRBD1 on 6 matching bases. The sequence came from a girl aged 2-10 years with multiple sclerosis. The sequenced sample consisted of blood. As DNA, the CDR3 is TGCGCCAGCAGCCAAGAGGGGGGCCAGGCTGTCAATCAGCCCCAGCATTTT. Its translation is CASSQEGGQAVNQPQHF.